This passage covers 10 T cell receptor beta chains from one sample sequenced in a study of CD8+ T cells in alopecia areata. Reverse transcribed after extraction, RNA yielded cDNA as the sequencing template. The table came from immunoSEQ multiplex PCR; TCRdb's copy has only in-frame clones and leaves some out. The sample lists 90,000 to 100,000 clones; about 40% were seen once. The sample taken for sequencing was CD4+ T cells sorted from blood. The receptors shown here come from a human donor with alopecia areata.

The V call is TRBV4-2, the J call TRBJ2-2; 8 nucleotides align to TRBD2. The V gene end was trimmed by 5 bases and the J gene end by 1 base; junction bases not matched to a gene: 3. Germline CDR1 LGHNA, CDR2 YNFKEQ. The CDR3 is 15 amino acids. CDR3 DNA sequence: TGTGCCAGCAGCGGACGGGGGGGGAACACCGGGGAGCTGTTTTTT. Protein: CASSGRGGNTGELFF.

The chain joins TRBV7-7 to TRBJ2-1, with 12 bases fitting TRBD2. Germline V gene data show CDR1 as SSHAT and CDR2 as FNYEAQ (reference sequence). The CDR3 sequence is 18 residues long. Germline trimming cut 5 bases from V and 4 bases from J; bases unmatched to any gene: 12. CDR3 residues: CASSIGASGRALYNEQFF. The CDR3 DNA reads TGTGCCAGCAGCATTGGGGCTAGCGGGAGGGCCTTGTACAATGAGCAGTTCTTC.

This CDR3 reads CSVVEGASYEQYF. For the CDR3, the DNA is TGCAGCGTTGTGGAGGGGGCGTCGTACGAGCAGTACTTC. The chain couples TRBV29-1 to TRBJ2-7; D is possibly TRBD1 (7 bases). CDR3 size: 13 residues. The V end was cut by 4 bases, the J end by 4 bases, with 14 bases between. Germline V gene lookup returns CDR1 SQVTM and CDR2 ANQGSEA.

The J gene is TRBJ2-5, the V gene TRBV15, with TRBD2 matching 7 bases. Germline V CDR1 and CDR2: LNHNV, YYDKDF (reference sequence). The length of the CDR3 is 15 residues. V gave up 6 bases and J gave up 4 bases; unmatched junction bases: 11. The CDR3: CATSEVGPGGETQYF. Written as DNA, the CDR3 is TGTGCCACCAGTGAGGTTGGCCCGGGAGGAGAGACCCAGTACTTC.

DNA for the CDR3: TGTGCCAGCAGTTACTTGGGGGGAACTGAAGCTTTCTTT. It is translated as CASSYLGGTEAFF. The rearrangement uses TRBV6-5 and TRBJ1-1, with D perhaps TRBD1 (5 bases). This CDR3 is built from 13 residues. Trimming took 1 base from V and 5 from J, leaving 8 bases between them. The germline CDR1 and CDR2 sequences are MNHEY and SVGAGI.

V usage is TRBV30 and J usage is TRBJ2-2; no clear D gene. The CDR3 extends over 14 amino acids. From germline, CDR1 is GTSNPN and CDR2 SVGIG (reference sequence). V was shortened by 5 bases and J by 3 bases, with 13 bases between the two germline ends. The CDR3 region has the DNA TGTGCCTGGGCCAGTCTCGGGTACACCGGGGAGCTGTTTTTT. As protein: CAWASLGYTGELFF.

The J gene is TRBJ2-3, the V gene TRBV25-1; 7 bases match TRBD2. V trimming: 7 bases; J trimming: 3 bases; junction bases outside the gene matches: 7. The CDR3 runs to 14 residues. The germline V gene encodes CDR1 MGHDK and CDR2 SYGVNS. CDR3 residues: CASTGGLTTDTQYF. DNA of the CDR3: TGTGCCAGCACGGGAGGACTCACAACAGATACGCAGTATTTT.

The chain links TRBV7-2 to TRBJ2-7; D not resolved. This CDR3 is 14 amino acids long. Trimming took 1 base from V and 1 from J, leaving 8 bases between them. Germline assignment: CDR1 SGHTA and CDR2 FQGNSA. As DNA, the CDR3 is TGTGCCAGCAGCTTAGTTCGGGTATCCTACGAGCAGTACTTC. It codes for CASSLVRVSYEQYF.

A few counts support this clone. The gene calls are TRBV5-1 and TRBJ2-5; D possibly corresponds to TRBD2 (5 bases). CDR3 length: 12 amino acids. V lost 5 bases, J lost 5 bases, and 10 bases lay in between. Germline CDR1 SGHRS, CDR2 YFSETQ. CDR3 nucleotides: TGCGCCAGCAGTGTGGACTCCGAGACCCAGTACTTC. Its translation is CASSVDSETQYF.

This clone appeared once. V is TRBV30 and J is TRBJ1-2, with 11 bases that match TRBD1. Trimming cost V 8 bases and J 8 bases; bases outside gene matches: 13. This CDR3 comprises 14 residues. Per germline, CDR1 GTSNPN and CDR2 SVGIG (reference sequence). The DNA for the CDR3 is TGTGCCGGGAACTTCGGACAGGGGGCTTTAGGCTACACCTTC. Translated, it gives CAGNFGQGALGYTF.